This TCR beta chain was captured by sequencing in a study of a mutant IDH1 vaccine in newly diagnosed glioma. Overall study context: Treated patients had a mean age of 40.4 years and an approximately 62% male, about 38% female split.

The CDR3 covers 16 residues. The V and J ends lost 3 bases and 4 bases, in that order; junction bases with no gene match: 10. Germline V CDR1 and CDR2: SGHRS, YFSETQ. The method was immunoSEQ multiplex PCR; TCRdb's version includes in-frame clones alone and lacks a portion of them. The repertoire holds around 100,000 clones, with over 75% as singletons. Specified time point: baseline, week 1 (first vaccination visit). The treatment is: pre-vaccination baseline after standard-of-care therapy. The V call is TRBV5-1, the J call TRBJ1-3; 7 bases line up with TRBD1. This receptor was identified in a man in his forties or fifties with glioma. Some clones in this sample may be carry-over from other donors' samples. The source material was PBMCs, sampled from a glioma patient treated with radiotherapy, temozolomide or both. CDR3 protein: CASSSRTGVRGNTIYF. The CDR3 DNA reads as TGCGCCAGCAGCTCGCGAACAGGGGTTAGAGGAAACACCATATATTTT.